Listed below are T cell receptor beta chains from one sample, sequenced in a study of CD8 T cells in Susac syndrome. TCRdb called the immunoSEQ multiplex PCR reads again in MiXCR, with one record for every CDR3 protein. The sample records about 150,000 distinct CDR3 sequences, approximately 94% being singletons. Sequencing was done on a sample of CD4+ T cells from PBMCs. The source of these receptors is a human donor with multiple sclerosis. Both conserved end residues are part of each CDR3. Fields, in order: V gene, J gene, D gene, clone size, CDR3 protein, CDR3 DNA. D genes are given only for firm matches. A row's size may be missing; if present it is once, few, many or a size class.

TRBV6-5	TRBJ1-3	.	.	CASSVRSGNTIYF	TGTGCCAGCAGTGTACGCTCTGGAAACACCATATATTTT
TRBV7-9	TRBJ2-1	TRBD2	.	CASRISGGGDEQFF	TGTGCCAGCCGGATTAGCGGGGGGGGTGATGAGCAGTTCTTC
TRBV18	TRBJ2-2	.	.	CASSPQGGVTGELFF	TGTGCCAGCTCACCTCAGGGAGGCGTCACCGGGGAGCTGTTTTTT
TRBV5-3	TRBJ1-2	.	.	CARSLRVDYTF	TGTGCCAGAAGCTTGAGGGTGGACTACACCTTC
TRBV5-1	TRBJ2-7	TRBD2	.	CASSLTLAGPYEQYF	TGCGCCAGCAGCTTGACACTAGCGGGGCCCTACGAGCAGTACTTC
TRBV30	TRBJ1-5	.	once	CAWSRTANQPQHF	TGTGCCTGGAGTAGGACAGCCAATCAGCCCCAGCATTTT
TRBV5-1	TRBJ2-1	.	.	CASSLGPSAISREQFF	TGCGCCAGCAGCTTGGGTCCCAGCGCGATCTCAAGAGAGCAGTTCTTC
TRBV7-2	TRBJ2-5	.	.	CASSSDPGTQYF	TGTGCCAGCAGCTCAGACCCCGGAACCCAGTACTTC
TRBV11-2	TRBJ2-7	TRBD1	.	CASSFRDRNFYEQYF	TGTGCCAGCAGCTTTAGGGACAGGAACTTTTACGAGCAGTACTTC
TRBV14	TRBJ2-7	TRBD1	once	CASSPLDRDYEQYF	TGTGCCAGCAGCCCTTTAGACAGGGACTACGAGCAGTACTTC
TRBV30	TRBJ2-7	TRBD2	.	CAWSGGAAYEQYF	TGTGCCTGGAGCGGGGGGGCCGCGTACGAGCAGTACTTC
TRBV29-1	TRBJ2-5	TRBD2	.	CSAGGSVETQYF	TGCAGCGCGGGCGGGAGCGTGGAGACCCAGTACTTC